This T cell receptor (beta chain) originates from a study of CD8+CD57+ T cells in acquired aplastic anemia (dated 2018 in TCRdb). Regarding the study in general: On average, sorted CD4+ and CD8+ cells yielded around 3.5 ug of extracted DNA, with a range of about 0.19 to 30 ug. For healthy donor samples, the average read count was roughly 9.9 million for CD4+ cells and approximately 12 million for CD8+ cells.

The investigation overall reported the following: Although roughly 29 CD8+ CDR3 sequences were shared by patients and controls, these sequences appeared highly expressed in patients and within the immunodominant clones of patients. Patients and healthy controls showed no significant difference in CD8+ Simpson's diversity (P=0.060).

Genomic DNA served as template for TCR beta VDJ combination and CDR3 sequence profiling. An Illumina HiSeq 2000 was used for TCR repertoire sequencing. For the original study's pipeline: TRBV/TRBJ rearrangement plots, CDR3 size and DJ length profiles, and Simpson's diversity index were used to assess repertoires. The most abundant DNA sequence in the deep sequencing data was defined as the immunodominant clone. CDR3 amino acid sequences were screened for sharing across subjects and were compared with published repertoires and the VDJdb database. TCRdb reanalyzed the raw reads on its own, using fastp at Q25 for trimming and MiXCR for clone calling, and kept in-frame beta chains. When rows share a CDR3 protein, they turn into one entry using the most common DNA and genes. These V and J calls originate from TCRdb's pipeline instead of the authors' own analysis. The sample records hundreds of thousands of distinct CDR3 sequences, 60% to 80% of which are singletons. The ten largest clones capture 3.5% to 4.5% of the sample.

This clonotype occurred a few times. This clone's antigen is unknown. This clone may be a read error of a much larger clone one base away. Based on the germline V gene, the CDR1 and CDR2 sequences are SGDLS and YYNGEE. The CDR3 spans 12 residues, from the cysteine through the phenylalanine. Only CDR3 DNA remains: 36 bases, in frame from the first base. In the study, sorted CD4+ and CD8+ blood T cells from patients with severe aplastic anemia and from healthy subjects underwent deep sequencing of TCR repertoires. Ficoll-Paque density gradient centrifugation was used to isolate peripheral blood mononuclear cells. CD4+ and CD8+ T cells were sorted by FACS or magnetic beads before DNA extraction.

This sequence uses TRBV9 and TRBJ1-2, with no confident D gene call. The TCR sequence derives from a human donor in good health, serving as a control. The specimen was sorted CD4+, CD8+, or CD8+CD57+ T cells (not recorded which) from PBMCs. The sequenced DNA: TGTGCCAGCCTCCGAGCTAACCATGGCTACACCTTC. Translated, this is CASLRANHGYTF.